The 24 T cell receptor beta chains below were found in one sample sequenced in a study of cytomegalovirus exposure and HLA in healthy donors. Both 60 Vbeta primers and 13 Jbeta primers went into the PCR. The repertoire was sequenced with immunoSEQ multiplex PCR; TCRdb's copy has only in-frame clones and lacks some. Of approximately 100,000 clones listed, roughly four fifths are singletons. The sequenced sample consisted of PBMCs. The receptors come from a man aged 60 to 69 in good health and CMV-seronegative.

The chain is built from TRBV18 and TRBJ2-3, with TRBD2 matching over 8 bases. CDR3 length: 16 amino acids. CDR1 is KGHSH, CDR2 LQKENI, per germline. V was clipped by 2 bases and J by 6 bases; unmatched bases: 10. The CDR3 loop is CASSPVSGLVSDTQYF. DNA for the CDR3: TGTGCCAGCTCACCAGTATCGGGACTAGTTTCCGATACGCAGTATTTT.

V usage is TRBV7-9 and J usage is TRBJ2-5, with 8 bases matching TRBD2. The V segment lost 5 bases and the J segment 5 bases; nucleotides outside the gene matches: 10. The CDR3 loop spans 15 amino acids. Germline V gives CDR1 SEHNR, CDR2 FQNEAQ (reference sequence). The CDR3 DNA follows: TGTGCCAGCAGCCCCCTGGGTAGCGGGGATGAGACCCAGTACTTC. Translating it yields CASSPLGSGDETQYF.

The J gene is TRBJ1-4, the V gene TRBV12-5, with 7 nucleotides matching TRBD1. Losses at the gene ends were 1 base for V and 5 bases for J; bases not matched to a gene: 1. The CDR3 totals 14 residues. The germline V gene encodes CDR1 LGHNT and CDR2 FRNRAP. The CDR3 nucleotides are TGTGCTAGTGGTTTGGGGGACAGAAATGAAAAACTGTTTTTT. This sequence encodes CASGLGDRNEKLFF. Filled out from reference TRBV12-5 and TRBJ1-4, the complete variable domain reads DARVTQTPRHKVTEMGQEVTMRCQPILGHNTVFWYRQTMMQGLELLAYFRNRAPLDDSGMPKDRFSAEMPDATLATLKIQPSEPRDSAVYFCASGLGDRNEKLFFGSGTQLSVL.

The rearrangement links TRBV2 to TRBJ1-4; possible D gene TRBD1, 5 bases. From germline, CDR1 is SNHLY and CDR2 FYNNEI. CDR3 length: 15 amino acids. Trimming shortened V by 3 bases and J by 10 bases, and 18 bases separated the two germline ends. Here the CDR3 reads CASSDLTGAGGKLFF. The CDR3 region has the DNA TGTGCCAGCAGTGACCTTACAGGTGCCGGCGGAAAACTGTTTTTT.

The sample holds a few counts of this clone. The chain employs TRBV19 and TRBJ2-1; D gene unclear. This CDR3 region has 15 residues. Deletions cut 3 bases from V and 0 bases from J, with 9 bases between. Per the germline V gene, CDR1 is LNHDA and CDR2 is SQIVND (reference sequence). The CDR3, as DNA: TGTGCCAGTAGTATGGTCCGGAGCTCCTACAATGAGCAGTTCTTC. Protein sequence: CASSMVRSSYNEQFF.

This clone was found once. The chain recombines TRBV7-3 with TRBJ2-1, with 12 nucleotides matching TRBD2. Trimming cost V 2 bases and J 8 bases; bases outside gene matches: 7. This CDR3 contains 16 residues. The germline gives CDR1 SGHTA, CDR2 FQGTGA. CDR3 bases: TGTGCCAGCAGCTTAGGAACTAGCGGGGGGATTTATGAGCAGTTCTTC. It codes for CASSLGTSGGIYEQFF.

This clone was seen a handful of times. V and J are TRBV7-9 and TRBJ1-3; a possible D gene is TRBD1 (5 bases). This CDR3 comprises 15 residues. Germline V CDR1 and CDR2: SEHNR, FQNEAQ (reference sequence). The V end was cut by 1 base, the J end by 3 bases, with 10 bases between. The CDR3 bases are TGTGCCAGCAGCTTAGGGCAGGGAAGTGGAAACACCATATATTTT. This translates into CASSLGQGSGNTIYF.

The gene calls are TRBV2 and TRBJ1-1; D is perhaps TRBD1 (5 bases). V was cut by 7 bases and J by 11 bases, with 14 bases left in between. This CDR3 has 11 residues. The germline V gene has CDR1 SNHLY and CDR2 FYNNEI. CDR3 amino acids: CASTGAVEAFF. In DNA, the CDR3 is TGTGCCAGCACTGGGGCAGTGGAGGCTTTCTTT.

The genes are TRBV28 and TRBJ2-7, with D hard to call. Germline V gene sequence: CDR1 MDHEN, CDR2 SYDVKM. Trimming cost V 6 bases and J 5 bases, with 11 bases left between them. The CDR3 consists of 12 residues. CDR3 DNA: TGTGCCAGCAGCCCTCGGGTCGACGAGCAGTACGTC. Encoded protein: CASSPRVDEQYV.

In DNA form, the CDR3 reads TGCAGCGTTGCCCTGACAGAGCTCTATGGCTACACCTTC. Translating gives CSVALTELYGYTF. The chain is built from TRBV29-1 and TRBJ1-2; D is possibly TRBD1 (5 bases). CDR1 SQVTM and CDR2 ANQGSEA come from the germline V gene. This CDR3 spans 13 amino acids. V was trimmed by 4 bases and J by 4 bases, leaving 13 bases between them.

The rearrangement links TRBV2 to TRBJ2-3, with TRBD2 matching over 9 bases. V lost 1 base, J lost 6 bases, and 8 bases stayed unmatched. Per germline, CDR1 SNHLY and CDR2 FYNNEI. The CDR3 is 16 amino acids. Here the CDR3 DNA reads TGTGCCAGCAGTGAAGAGCTAGCGGGGCTAGGGGATACGCAGTATTTT. Amino acid sequence: CASSEELAGLGDTQYF.

The table lists this clone with a few counts. The V gene is TRBV11-1, the J gene TRBJ2-7; 10 positions agree with TRBD2. The CDR3 covers 15 residues. V gave up 2 bases and J gave up 3 bases; unmatched junction bases: 4. Germline lookup yields CDR1 SGHAT and CDR2 FQDESV (reference sequence). DNA of the CDR3: TGTGCCAGCAGCTTAACCACTAGCGGGGTCTACGAGCAGTACTTC. As protein: CASSLTTSGVYEQYF.

The sample holds a few counts of this clone. The chain employs TRBV30 and TRBJ1-1; possibly TRBD1 for D (6 bases). In germline, CDR1 is GTSNPN, CDR2 SVGIG (reference sequence). V lost 2 bases, J lost 0 bases, and 7 bases lay in between. The CDR3 has 13 amino acids. The CDR3 reads CAWSRGLNTEAFF. DNA of the CDR3: TGTGCCTGGAGTAGGGGGTTGAACACTGAAGCTTTCTTT.

The chain employs TRBV5-5 and TRBJ2-7; 10 nucleotides match TRBD1. Germline CDR1 reads SGHKS; CDR2 reads YYEKEE (reference sequence). The CDR3 length is 16 residues. V shed 1 base and J 1 base; nucleotides not matched to a gene: 5. The CDR3 reads CASSLPPGQGSYEQYF. CDR3 DNA sequence: TGTGCCAGCAGCTTGCCCCCGGGACAGGGGTCCTACGAGCAGTACTTC. The variable domain in full, with the rest retrieved from reference TRBV5-5 and TRBJ2-7, is DAGVTQSPTHLIKTRGQQVTLRCSPISGHKSVSWYQQVLGQGPQFIFQYYEKEERGRGNFPDRFSARQFPNYSSELNVNALLLGDSALYLCASSLPPGQGSYEQYFGPGTRLTVT.

The chain has TRBV6-1 and TRBJ2-7, with TRBD1 as a possible D gene (6 bases). Looked up from germline, CDR1 is MNHNS and CDR2 is SASEGT. The CDR3 has 14 amino acids. Trimming stripped 2 bases from V and 0 bases from J, with 8 bases between. In DNA, the CDR3 is TGTGCCAGCAGTGAATTACAGGGCTCCTACGAGCAGTACTTC. Protein product: CASSELQGSYEQYF.

The chain is built from TRBV28 and TRBJ2-4; D not resolved. This CDR3 is built from 13 residues. Trimming took off 5 bases at V and 8 bases at J, with 13 bases between the two ends. Germline V gene lookup returns CDR1 MDHEN and CDR2 SYDVKM. This CDR3 is CASSRNIQDIQYF. DNA of the CDR3: TGTGCCAGCAGTAGGAACATCCAGGACATTCAGTACTTC. Filled out from reference TRBV28 and TRBJ2-4, the complete variable domain reads DVKVTQSSRYLVKRTGEKVFLECVQDMDHENMFWYRQDPGLGLRLIYFSYDVKMKEKGDIPEGYSVSREKKERFSLILESASTNQTSMYLCASSRNIQDIQYFGAGTRLSVL.

The chain uses TRBV7-9 and TRBJ2-3, with TRBD2 identical over 12 bases. CDR1 is SEHNR and CDR2 is FQNEAQ in the germline V gene (reference sequence). V dropped 5 bases and J dropped 6; count of bases not matched to a gene: 6. The CDR3 runs 15 residues. CDR3 in amino acids: CASSPPSGGVDTQYF. The DNA of the CDR3 is TGTGCCAGCAGCCCGCCTAGCGGGGGGGTTGATACGCAGTATTTT.

The chain joins TRBV27 to TRBJ2-7; 9 bases agree with TRBD1. The CDR3 is made up of 15 amino acids. The V gene end was trimmed by 5 bases and the J gene end by 2 bases; junction bases not matched to a gene: 7. Germline V gives CDR1 MNHEY, CDR2 SMNVEV (reference sequence). The CDR3 loop is CASSLRWDRAYEQYF. The CDR3 DNA sequence: TGTGCCAGCAGTCTAAGATGGGACAGGGCCTACGAGCAGTACTTC.

The chain carries TRBV7-9 and TRBJ1-4, with D unresolved. V was trimmed by 1 base and J by 0 bases, leaving 9 bases between them. This CDR3 region has 16 residues. Germline CDR1 SEHNR, CDR2 FQNEAQ (reference sequence). CDR3 sequence: CASSLGSSATNEKLFF. CDR3 nucleotide sequence: TGTGCCAGCAGCTTAGGCAGTAGCGCAACTAATGAAAAACTGTTTTTT.

V is TRBV7-7 and J is TRBJ2-1; 11 nucleotides align to TRBD2. The CDR3 extends over 16 amino acids. The germline V gene encodes CDR1 SSHAT and CDR2 FNYEAQ (reference sequence). V was pared by 5 bases and J by 7 bases, with 10 bases of the junction left unmatched. The CDR3 DNA reads TGTGCCAGCAGCCCTAGCAGGGCTAGCGGGGGGAATGAGCAGTTCTTC. Translation: CASSPSRASGGNEQFF.

In the case of this clone: Other DNA sequences in this specimen translate into the identical CDR3. The rearrangement uses TRBV2 and TRBJ2-3, with 7 bases aligning to TRBD1. Germline V lookup: CDR1 SNHLY, CDR2 FYNNEI. V lost 9 bases, J lost 4 bases, and 13 bases stayed unmatched. This CDR3 spans 15 amino acids. The CDR3 spells CASSTTGDDADTQYF. CDR3 nucleotide sequence: TGTGCCAGTAGTACAACAGGGGACGACGCAGATACGCAGTATTTT. Full variable domain (missing parts from reference TRBV2 and TRBJ2-3): EPEVTQTPSHQVTQMGQEVILRCVPISNHLYFYWYRQILGQKVEFLVSFYNNEISEKSEIFDDQFSVERPDGSNFTLKIRSTKLEDSAMYFCASSTTGDDADTQYFGPGTRLTVL.

This clone was counted a few times. The V call is TRBV20-1, the J call TRBJ2-5; no firm D call. The CDR3 has 10 amino acids. V was pared by 3 bases and J by 7 bases, with 6 bases between. Germline-derived CDR1 and CDR2 are DFQATT and SNEGSKA (reference sequence). The DNA of the CDR3 is TGCAGTGCTAGTTCGGGGACCCAGTACTTC. Translation gives CSASSGTQYF.

In nucleotides, the CDR3 is TGTGCCAGCAGCCCCCTGGGCAGGGGTAACGAGCAGTACGTC. This gives the protein CASSPLGRGNEQYV. The chain recombines TRBV7-7 with TRBJ2-7; D possibly corresponds to TRBD1 (6 bases). V was shortened by 5 bases and J by 5 bases, with 16 bases between the two germline ends. This CDR3 region has 14 residues. CDR1 is SSHAT and CDR2 is FNYEAQ in the germline V gene (reference sequence).

The V and J genes are TRBV5-1 and TRBJ2-7; D is possibly TRBD1 (6 bases). The V end lost 3 bases, the J end lost 5 bases, and 15 bases lay between the germline ends. This CDR3 spans 14 amino acids. Looked up from germline, CDR1 is SGHRS and CDR2 is YFSETQ. The CDR3 DNA is TGCGCCAGCAGCTCAGACAGGCCAGGGGACGAGCAGTACGTC. This encodes CASSSDRPGDEQYV.